This paragraph reports one T cell receptor beta chain. Random-hexamer reverse transcription was applied to roughly 0.5 to 1 ug RNA. With immunoSEQ multiplex PCR, TCR beta CDR3 was amplified across 54 Vbeta and 13 Jbeta. TCRdb analysed the immunoSEQ multiplex PCR reads with MiXCR anew, one entry per CDR3 protein. The table shows a few hundred thousand distinct CDR3 sequences, with approximately 85% occurring only once. This entry belongs to a study of CD8 T cells in Susac syndrome. Peripheral blood CD8+ and CD4+ T cells were profiled by TCR beta sequencing. The germline CDR1 and CDR2 sequences are MNHEY and SMNVEV (reference sequence). The CDR3 consists of 13 residues. J lost 7 bases, V lost 8 bases, and 8 bases had no gene match.

Material: CD8+ T cells from PBMCs. The TCR was taken from a human donor with multiple sclerosis. J is TRBJ1-2 and V is TRBV27; 9 nucleotides agree with TRBD1. The CDR3: CASGRDRVVGYTF. Written as DNA, the CDR3 is TGTGCCAGCGGCCGGGACAGGGTAGTTGGCTACACCTTC.